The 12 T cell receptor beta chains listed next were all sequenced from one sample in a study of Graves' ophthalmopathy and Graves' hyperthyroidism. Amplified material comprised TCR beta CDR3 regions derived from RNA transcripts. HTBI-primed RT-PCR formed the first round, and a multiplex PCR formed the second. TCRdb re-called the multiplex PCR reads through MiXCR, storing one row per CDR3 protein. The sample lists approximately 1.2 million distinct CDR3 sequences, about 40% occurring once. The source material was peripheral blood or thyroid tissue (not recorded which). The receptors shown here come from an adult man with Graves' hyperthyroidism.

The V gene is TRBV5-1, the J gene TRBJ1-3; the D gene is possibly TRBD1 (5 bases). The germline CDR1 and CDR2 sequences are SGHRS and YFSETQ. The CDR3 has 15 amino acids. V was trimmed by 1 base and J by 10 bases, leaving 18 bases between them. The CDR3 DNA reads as TGCGCCAGCAGCTTGTGGACGGGGGAAAGGGTGACCATATATTTT. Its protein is CASSLWTGERVTIYF.

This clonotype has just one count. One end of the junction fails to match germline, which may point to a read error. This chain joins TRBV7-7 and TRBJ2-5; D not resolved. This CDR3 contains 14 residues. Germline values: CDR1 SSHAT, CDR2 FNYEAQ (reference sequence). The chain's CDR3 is CAGSEMASQETQYF. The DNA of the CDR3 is TGTGCCGGCAGTGAGATGGCATCACAAGAGACCCAGTACTTC.

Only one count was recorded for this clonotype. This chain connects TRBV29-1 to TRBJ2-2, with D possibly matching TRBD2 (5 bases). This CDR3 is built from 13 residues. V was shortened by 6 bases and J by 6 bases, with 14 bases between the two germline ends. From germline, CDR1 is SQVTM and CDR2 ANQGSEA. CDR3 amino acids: CSVVIQEAGELFF. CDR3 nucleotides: TGCAGCGTCGTCATTCAGGAGGCCGGGGAGCTGTTTTTT.

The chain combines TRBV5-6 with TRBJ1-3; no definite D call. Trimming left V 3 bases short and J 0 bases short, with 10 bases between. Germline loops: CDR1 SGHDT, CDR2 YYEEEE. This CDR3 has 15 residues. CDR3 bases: TGTGCCAGCAGCTCATCAGCCTACTCTGGAAACACCATATATTTT. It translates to CASSSSAYSGNTIYF.

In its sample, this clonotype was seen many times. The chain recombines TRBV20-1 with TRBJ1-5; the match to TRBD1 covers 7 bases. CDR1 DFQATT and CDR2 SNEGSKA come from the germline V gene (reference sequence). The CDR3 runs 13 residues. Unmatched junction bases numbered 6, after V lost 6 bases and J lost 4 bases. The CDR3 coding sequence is TGCAGTGCCGGCCGGGACAGAAATCAGCCCCAGCATTTT. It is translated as CSAGRDRNQPQHF.

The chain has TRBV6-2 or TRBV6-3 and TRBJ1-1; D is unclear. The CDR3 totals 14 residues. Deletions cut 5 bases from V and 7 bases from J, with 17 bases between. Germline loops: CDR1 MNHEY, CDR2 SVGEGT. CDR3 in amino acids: CASSGMDGHGEAFF. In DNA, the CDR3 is TGTGCCAGCAGTGGGATGGACGGTCATGGTGAAGCTTTCTTT.

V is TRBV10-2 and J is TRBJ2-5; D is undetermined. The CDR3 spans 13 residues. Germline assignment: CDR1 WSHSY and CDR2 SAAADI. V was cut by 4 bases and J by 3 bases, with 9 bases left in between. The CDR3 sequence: CASSAGIKETQYF. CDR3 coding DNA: TGCGCCAGCAGTGCCGGAATCAAAGAGACCCAGTACTTC.

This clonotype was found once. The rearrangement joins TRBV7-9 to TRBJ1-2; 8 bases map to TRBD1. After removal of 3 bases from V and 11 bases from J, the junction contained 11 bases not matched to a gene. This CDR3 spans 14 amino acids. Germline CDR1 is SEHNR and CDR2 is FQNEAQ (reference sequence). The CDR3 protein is CASSFDGGDRWYTF. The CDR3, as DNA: TGTGCCAGCAGCTTCGATGGAGGGGACAGGTGGTACACCTTC.

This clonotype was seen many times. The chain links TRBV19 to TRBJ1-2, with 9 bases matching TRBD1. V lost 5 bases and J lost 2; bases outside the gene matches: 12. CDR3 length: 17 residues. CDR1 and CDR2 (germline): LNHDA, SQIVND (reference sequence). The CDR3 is CASSSGQGDAKNYGYTF. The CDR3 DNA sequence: TGTGCCAGTAGTTCGGGACAGGGCGACGCTAAGAACTATGGCTACACCTTC.

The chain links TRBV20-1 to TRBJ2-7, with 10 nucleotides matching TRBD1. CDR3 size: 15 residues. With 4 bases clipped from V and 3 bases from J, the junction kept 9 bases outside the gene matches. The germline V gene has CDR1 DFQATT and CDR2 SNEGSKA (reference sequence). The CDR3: CSAIRTGGSLYEQYF. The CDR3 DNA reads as TGCAGTGCTATCCGGACAGGGGGATCCCTCTACGAGCAGTACTTC.

The CDR3 here is CASSLDRTTNEKLFF. CDR3 coding DNA: TGTGCCAGCAGCTTGGACAGGACAACTAATGAAAAACTGTTTTTT. The rearrangement uses TRBV5-5 and TRBJ1-4, with a tentative D call TRBD1 (5 bases). Germline loops: CDR1 SGHKS, CDR2 YYEKEE (reference sequence). The CDR3 totals 15 residues. Between the trimmed V and J ends, which lost 0 bases and 0 bases, there was a span of 6 bases.

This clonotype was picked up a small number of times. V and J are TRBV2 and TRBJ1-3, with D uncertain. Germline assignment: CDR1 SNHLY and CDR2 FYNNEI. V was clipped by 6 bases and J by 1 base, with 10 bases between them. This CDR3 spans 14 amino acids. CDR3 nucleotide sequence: TGTGCCAGCAGGTCTTGGGGTTCTGGAAACACCATATATTTT. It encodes CASRSWGSGNTIYF.